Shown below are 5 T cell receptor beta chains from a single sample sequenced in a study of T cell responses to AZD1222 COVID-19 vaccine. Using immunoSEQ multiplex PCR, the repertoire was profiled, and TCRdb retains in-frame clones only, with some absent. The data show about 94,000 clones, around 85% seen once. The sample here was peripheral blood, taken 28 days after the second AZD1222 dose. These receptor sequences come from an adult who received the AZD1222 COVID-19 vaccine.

The CDR3 is CASSSTGLVVTDTQYF. The CDR3 DNA follows: TGTGCCAGCAGCTCGACCGGACTAGTCGTCACAGATACGCAGTATTTT. V is TRBV7-9 and J is TRBJ2-3; 7 nucleotides line up with TRBD2. The junction had 9 bases not matched to a gene; V was cut back by 4 bases and J by 2 bases. Germline CDR1 and CDR2: SEHNR and FQNEAQ (reference sequence). This CDR3 has 16 amino acids.

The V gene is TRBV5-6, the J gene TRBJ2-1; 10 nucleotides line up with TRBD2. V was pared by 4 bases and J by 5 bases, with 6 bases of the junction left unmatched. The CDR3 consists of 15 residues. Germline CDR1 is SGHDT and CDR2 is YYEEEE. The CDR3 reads CASSRSGGADNEQFF. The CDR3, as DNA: TGTGCCAGCAGCAGAAGCGGGGGGGCTGACAATGAGCAGTTCTTC.

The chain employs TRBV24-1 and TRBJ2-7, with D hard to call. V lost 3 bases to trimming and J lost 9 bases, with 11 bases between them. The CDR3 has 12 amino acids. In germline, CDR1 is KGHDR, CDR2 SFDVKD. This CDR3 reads CATSDEIGLQYF. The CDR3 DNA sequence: TGTGCCACCAGTGATGAGATAGGGCTGCAGTACTTC.

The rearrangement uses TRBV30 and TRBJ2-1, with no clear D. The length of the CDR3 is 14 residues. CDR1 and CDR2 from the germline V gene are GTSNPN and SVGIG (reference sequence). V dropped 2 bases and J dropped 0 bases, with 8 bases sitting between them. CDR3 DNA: TGTGCCTGGAGTACAGTTAGCTCCTACAATGAGCAGTTCTTC. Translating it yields CAWSTVSSYNEQFF. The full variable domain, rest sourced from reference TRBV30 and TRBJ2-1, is SQTIHQWPATLVQPVGSPLSLECTVEGTSNPNLYWYRQAAGRGLQLLFYSVGIGQISSEVPQNLSASRPQDRQFILSSKKLLLSDSGFYLCAWSTVSSYNEQFFGPGTRLTVL.

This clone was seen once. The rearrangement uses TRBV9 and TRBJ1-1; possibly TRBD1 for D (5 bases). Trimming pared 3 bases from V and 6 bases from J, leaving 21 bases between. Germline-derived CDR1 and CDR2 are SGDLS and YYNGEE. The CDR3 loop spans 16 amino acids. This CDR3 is CASSEQQTAVGAEAFF. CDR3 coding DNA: TGTGCCAGCAGCGAGCAACAGACAGCCGTTGGCGCTGAAGCTTTCTTT.